These T cell receptor beta chains were read from a single sample in a study of blood T cell repertoires in COVID-19. Assay: immunoSEQ multiplex PCR; the TCRdb copy retains only in-frame clones and omits some. Of about 110,000 clones in the sample, about 64% are singletons; the top ten hold more than 0.8%. The sequenced sample consisted of peripheral blood. Every receptor here comes from a human donor with acute or convalescent COVID-19. The donor label of this sample is uncertain. The CDR3 runs from the conserved cysteine through the conserved F or W. A D gene is named only where the DNA matches it firmly. Size values are once, few and many counts, or a class for expanded clones, and some rows have none.

clone size	J gene	V gene	D gene	CDR3 protein	CDR3 DNA
few	TRBJ1-1	TRBV3-1/TRBV3-2	TRBD1	CASSHNRGRYTEAFF	TGTGCCAGCAGCCACAACAGGGGGCGTTATACTGAAGCTTTCTTT
few	TRBJ2-1	TRBV7-6	-	CASSLVGSGIRNEQFF	TGTGCCAGCAGCTTAGTAGGGTCGGGAATTCGAAATGAGCAGTTCTTC
-	TRBJ2-4	TRBV27	-	CASSLSTVRTGRGKNIQYF	TGTGCCAGCAGTTTATCGACCGTAAGGACAGGGAGGGGCAAAAACATTCAGTACTTC
-	TRBJ1-2	TRBV5-6	-	CASSFSQARVLYGYTF	TGTGCCAGCAGCTTTTCACAGGCTAGGGTTTTATATGGCTACACCTTC
-	TRBJ2-3	TRBV5-1	-	CASSLALRSLMSTDTQYF	TGCGCCAGCAGCTTGGCCCTGCGGAGTCTTATGTCCACAGATACGCAGTATTTT
-	TRBJ1-4	TRBV4-1	-	CASSQDLQYNEKLFF	TGCGCCAGCAGCCAAGATCTACAGTATAATGAAAAACTGTTTTTT
few	TRBJ1-4	TRBV7-9	-	CASSPVTPFRTTNEKLFF	TGTGCCAGCAGCCCCGTAACCCCTTTCAGAACAACTAATGAAAAACTGTTTTTT
-	TRBJ1-5	TRBV19	-	CASSTVRDQPQHF	TGTGCCAGTAGTACAGTCAGGGATCAGCCCCAGCATTTT
-	TRBJ1-2	TRBV24-1	TRBD1	CATNDREYGYTF	TGTGCCACCAATGACAGGGAATATGGCTACACCTTC
-	TRBJ1-6	TRBV7-6	-	CASSTLEGSSYNSPLHF	TGTGCCAGCAGCACCCTAGAGGGCAGTTCGTATAATTCACCCCTCCACTTT
-	TRBJ1-1	TRBV10-3	-	CATQAGNTEAFF	TGTGCCACCCAAGCAGGGAACACTGAAGCTTTCTTT
-	TRBJ1-2	TRBV9	-	CASSNLRAYGYTF	TGTGCCAGCTCAAATCTCAGGGCCTATGGCTACACCTTC
-	TRBJ1-4	TRBV7-2	-	CASSLTGRELFF	TGTGCCAGCAGCTTAACGGGAAGGGAACTGTTTTTT
-	TRBJ2-5	TRBV11-2	-	CASSLEMSGVGYQETQYF	TGTGCCAGCAGCTTAGAAATGTCGGGGGTAGGATACCAAGAGACCCAGTACTTC
few	TRBJ2-3	TRBV7-8	TRBD2	CASSLDAASGGAGNTQYF	TGTGCCAGCAGCTTAGATGCGGCTAGCGGGGGGGCCGGGAATACGCAGTATTTT
few	TRBJ2-2	TRBV4-1	TRBD2	CASSPGILAGGEELFF	TGCGCCAGCAGCCCCGGAATACTAGCGGGGGGGGAGGAGCTGTTTTTT
-	TRBJ2-2	TRBV18	TRBD1	CASSPSAGGPGELFF	TGTGCCAGCTCACCTTCCGCAGGGGGTCCCGGGGAGCTGTTTTTT
-	TRBJ1-1	TRBV6-5	-	CASSLRGGNTEAFF	TGTGCCAGCAGTCTAAGGGGGGGAAACACTGAAGCTTTCTTT
-	TRBJ2-7	TRBV6-9	-	CASNLDWAYEQYF	TGTGCCAGCAACCTAGACTGGGCCTACGAGCAGTACTTC
-	TRBJ2-1	TRBV12-5	TRBD1	CASGLVLRDRAYEQFF	TGTGCTAGTGGTTTGGTACTCCGGGACAGGGCCTATGAGCAGTTCTTC
-	TRBJ1-2	TRBV7-9	TRBD1	CASSLDGTGTGYTF	TGTGCCAGCAGCCTGGACGGGACAGGGACGGGCTACACCTTC
few	TRBJ1-1	TRBV19	-	CASSSHAMNTEAFF	TGTGCCAGTAGTAGCCACGCGATGAACACTGAAGCTTTCTTT
-	TRBJ1-5	TRBV5-1	-	CASSLSAGGNQPQHF	TGCGCCAGCAGCTTGAGTGCGGGGGGAAATCAGCCCCAGCATTTT
-	TRBJ1-2	TRBV20-1	-	CIGGTNYGYTF	TGCATTGGGGGGACCAACTATGGCTACACCTTC
-	TRBJ1-1	TRBV7-9	-	CASSLGQNTEAFF	TGTGCCAGCAGCTTAGGACAGAACACTGAAGCTTTCTTT
-	TRBJ2-7	TRBV7-2	TRBD2	CASSSLAGAPAQQYF	TGTGCCAGCAGCTCTTTAGCGGGGGCCCCCGCCCAGCAGTACTTC
-	TRBJ2-1	TRBV14	-	CASSQRAGLRNNEQFF	TGTGCCAGCAGCCAAAGGGCAGGGCTGAGGAACAATGAGCAGTTCTTC
-	TRBJ1-5	TRBV18	TRBD1	CASSPGTVNQPQHF	TGTGCCAGCTCACCCGGGACAGTCAATCAGCCCCAGCATTTT
few	TRBJ1-3	TRBV6-6	-	CASSYGERSGNTIYF	TGTGCCAGCAGTTACGGGGAGCGATCTGGAAACACCATATATTTT
-	TRBJ2-5	TRBV5-1	TRBD1	CASSKSPGQGETQYF	TGCGCCAGCAGCAAATCACCGGGACAGGGTGAGACCCAGTACTTC
-	TRBJ2-1	TRBV11-2	TRBD1	CASSLQGAIAYNEQFF	TGTGCCAGCAGCTTACAGGGGGCGATCGCCTACAATGAGCAGTTCTTC
-	TRBJ2-1	TRBV18	TRBD1	CASSQGTGKENEQFF	TGTGCCAGCTCACAGGGGACAGGGAAGGAAAATGAGCAGTTCTTC
-	TRBJ1-1	TRBV18	-	CASSPRRNRVYGTEAFF	TGTGCCAGCTCACCGCGACGGAACAGGGTATATGGCACTGAAGCTTTCTTT
-	TRBJ2-3	TRBV7-9	-	CASSLAGQGDTDTQYF	TGTGCCAGCAGCTTAGCCGGTCAGGGTGACACAGATACGCAGTATTTT
few	TRBJ1-1	TRBV6-5	TRBD1	CASREQGGNTEAFF	TGTGCCAGCAGGGAGCAGGGGGGCAACACTGAAGCTTTCTTT
few	TRBJ1-5	TRBV6-5	-	CASTTGDSNQPQHF	TGTGCCAGCACCACGGGGGATAGCAATCAGCCCCAGCATTTT
-	TRBJ1-2	TRBV19	TRBD1	CASSTLTGVDYGYTF	TGTGCCAGTAGTACCCTGACAGGGGTTGACTATGGCTACACCTTC
-	TRBJ2-3	TRBV10-2	-	CASAWGRDTQYF	TGCGCCAGCGCCTGGGGGAGGGATACGCAGTATTTT
-	TRBJ1-6	TRBV2	TRBD1	CASRGTGGANSPLHF	TGTGCCAGCAGGGGGACAGGGGGCGCAAATTCACCCCTCCACTTT
-	TRBJ2-1	TRBV19	TRBD1	CASSMTGVPRNEQFF	TGTGCCAGTAGTATGACAGGGGTGCCACGAAATGAGCAGTTCTTC
-	TRBJ2-2	TRBV20-1	-	CSASIGEDGELFF	TGCAGTGCTAGTATCGGGGAGGACGGGGAGCTGTTTTTT
-	TRBJ1-1	TRBV2	-	CASSEAGLHLGEAFF	TGTGCCAGCAGTGAAGCGGGACTCCATCTCGGTGAAGCTTTCTTT